The T cell receptor (beta chain) described here comes from a study of breast tumors, draining lymph nodes, adjacent tissues. TCRdb recomputed calls from the multiplex PCR reads with MiXCR, one row per CDR3 protein. The data hold around 130,000 distinct CDR3 sequences, with 21% observed a single time. Study-level results: Tumors had less TCR diversity than lymph nodes, more than nontumor tissue.

Per germline, CDR1 SNHLY and CDR2 FYNNEI. The CDR3 covers 13 residues. V was trimmed by 5 bases and J by 7 bases, leaving 14 bases between them. In this sample, this clonotype turned up many times. Its antigen remains unidentified. Samples came from axillary lymph nodes draining the breast cancer. This chain links TRBV2 with TRBJ1-2; perhaps TRBD1 as D (5 bases). Sequencing used axillary lymph node tissue. This sequence originates from a female donor with breast cancer. Some clones in this sample may be carry-over from other donors' samples. The DNA of the CDR3 is TGTGCCAGCAGTCTGGCAGGGAATGGTGGCTACACCTTC. Translating it yields CASSLAGNGGYTF.